This T cell receptor (beta chain) appears in the sequencing data of a study of blood T cells in healthy people across ages. Primers used in a second PCR of roughly 7 to 12 cycles were a sample-barcoded 5' primer and a J-beta primer mix. TCRdb reanalysed the 5' RACE reads using MiXCR and keeps one entry per CDR3 protein. The data contain about 1.8 million distinct CDR3 sequences, 49% of them seen just once; the ten biggest clones take up around 2.1%. The source is a middle-aged woman in good health. The sample comprised blood.

The CDR3 reads CASSYRTVLGETQYF. In DNA, the CDR3 is TGTGCCAGCAGCTACCGGACTGTCCTAGGAGAGACCCAGTACTTC. The chain joins TRBV14 to TRBJ2-7; D possibly corresponds to TRBD2 (5 bases). The J call may not be correct, given that the DNA end is closer to TRBJ2-5. CDR3 length: 15 residues. Germline lookup yields CDR1 SGHDN and CDR2 FVKESK.